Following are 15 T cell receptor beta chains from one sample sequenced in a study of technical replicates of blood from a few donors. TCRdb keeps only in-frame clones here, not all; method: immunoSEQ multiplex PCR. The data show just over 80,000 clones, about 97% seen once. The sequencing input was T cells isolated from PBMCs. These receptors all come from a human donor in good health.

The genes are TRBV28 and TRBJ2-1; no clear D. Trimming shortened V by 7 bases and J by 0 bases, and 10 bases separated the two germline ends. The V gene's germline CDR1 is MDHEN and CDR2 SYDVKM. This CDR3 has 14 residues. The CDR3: CASMSPNSYNEQFF. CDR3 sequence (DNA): TGTGCCAGCATGAGTCCGAACTCCTACAATGAGCAGTTCTTC.

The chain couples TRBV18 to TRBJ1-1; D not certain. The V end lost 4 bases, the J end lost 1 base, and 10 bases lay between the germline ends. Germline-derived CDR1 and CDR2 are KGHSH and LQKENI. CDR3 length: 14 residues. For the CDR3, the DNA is TGTGCCAGCTCACAGGAGGTATCGAACACTGAAGCTTTCTTT. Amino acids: CASSQEVSNTEAFF.

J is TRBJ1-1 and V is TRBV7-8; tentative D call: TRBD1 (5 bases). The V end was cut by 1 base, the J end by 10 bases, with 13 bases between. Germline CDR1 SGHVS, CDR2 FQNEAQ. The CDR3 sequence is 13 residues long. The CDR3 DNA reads TGTGCCAGCAGCTTAGGGAGGGGAACAGTAGCTTTCTTT. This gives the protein CASSLGRGTVAFF. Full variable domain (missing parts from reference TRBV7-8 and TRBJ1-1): GAGVSQSPRYKVAKRGQDVALRCDPISGHVSLFWYQQALGQGPEFLTYFQNEAQLDKSGLPSDRFFAERPEGSVSTLKIQRTQQEDSAVYLCASSLGRGTVAFFGQGTRLTVV.

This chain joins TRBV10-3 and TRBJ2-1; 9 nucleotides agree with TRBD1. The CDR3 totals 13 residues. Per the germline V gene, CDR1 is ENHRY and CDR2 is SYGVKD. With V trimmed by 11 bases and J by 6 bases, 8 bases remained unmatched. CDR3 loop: CAAVQGAGNEQFF. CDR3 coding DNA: TGTGCCGCCGTACAGGGGGCAGGCAATGAGCAGTTCTTC.

The CDR3 spells CSVEGTGGDEQYF. The CDR3 DNA reads as TGCAGCGTTGAAGGGACAGGGGGCGACGAGCAGTACTTC. The V gene is TRBV29-1, the J gene TRBJ2-7; 11 bases fit TRBD1. Germline loops: CDR1 SQVTM, CDR2 ANQGSEA. V lost 1 base, J lost 5 bases, and 1 base stayed unmatched. This CDR3 has 13 residues.

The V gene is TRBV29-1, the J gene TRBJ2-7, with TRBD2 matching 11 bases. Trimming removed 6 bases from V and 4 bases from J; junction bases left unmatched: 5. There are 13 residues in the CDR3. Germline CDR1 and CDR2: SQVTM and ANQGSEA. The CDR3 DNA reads TGCAGCGTGGAGACTAGCGGGATTTACGAGCAGTACTTC. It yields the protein CSVETSGIYEQYF.

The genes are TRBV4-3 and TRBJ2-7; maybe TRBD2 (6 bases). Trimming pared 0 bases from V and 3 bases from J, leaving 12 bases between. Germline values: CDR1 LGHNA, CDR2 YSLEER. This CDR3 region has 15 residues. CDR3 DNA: TGCGCCAGCAGCCAAGATCGGAGGGGCTTCTACGAGCAGTACTTC. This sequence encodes CASSQDRRGFYEQYF.

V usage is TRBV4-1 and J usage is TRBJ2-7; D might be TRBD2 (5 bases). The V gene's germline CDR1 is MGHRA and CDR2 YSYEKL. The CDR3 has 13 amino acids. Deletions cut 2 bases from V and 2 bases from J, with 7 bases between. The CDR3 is CASSQPLAYEQYF. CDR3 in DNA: TGCGCCAGCAGCCAACCACTAGCCTACGAGCAGTACTTC.

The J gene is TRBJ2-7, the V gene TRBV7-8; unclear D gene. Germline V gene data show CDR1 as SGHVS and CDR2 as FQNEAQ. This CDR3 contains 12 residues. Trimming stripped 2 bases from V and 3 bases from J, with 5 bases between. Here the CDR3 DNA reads TGTGCCAGCAGCTTAATAGACTACGAGCAGTACTTC. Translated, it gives CASSLIDYEQYF.

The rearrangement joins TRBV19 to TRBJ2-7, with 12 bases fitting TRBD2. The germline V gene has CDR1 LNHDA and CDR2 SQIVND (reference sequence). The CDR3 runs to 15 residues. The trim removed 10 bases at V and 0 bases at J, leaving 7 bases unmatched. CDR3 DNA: TGTGCCACCCAGACTAGCGGGAGTCTCTCCTACGAGCAGTACTTC. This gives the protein CATQTSGSLSYEQYF.

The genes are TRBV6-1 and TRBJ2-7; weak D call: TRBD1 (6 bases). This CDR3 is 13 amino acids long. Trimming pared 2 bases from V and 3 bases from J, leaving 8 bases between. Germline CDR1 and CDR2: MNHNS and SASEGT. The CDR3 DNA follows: TGTGCCAGCAGTGAATGGACAGACTACGAGCAGTACTTC. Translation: CASSEWTDYEQYF.

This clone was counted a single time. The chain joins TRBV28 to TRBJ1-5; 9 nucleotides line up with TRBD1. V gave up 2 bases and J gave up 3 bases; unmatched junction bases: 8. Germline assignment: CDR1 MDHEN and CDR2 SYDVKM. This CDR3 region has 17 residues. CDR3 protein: CASSLLPYRGHNQPQHF. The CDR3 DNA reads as TGTGCCAGCAGTTTACTACCCTACAGGGGGCACAATCAGCCCCAGCATTTT.

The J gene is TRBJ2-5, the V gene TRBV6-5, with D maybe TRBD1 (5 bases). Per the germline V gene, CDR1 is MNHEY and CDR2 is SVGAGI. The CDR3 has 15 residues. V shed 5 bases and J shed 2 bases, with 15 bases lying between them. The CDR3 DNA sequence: TGTGCCAGCAGTGGTGTAACAGGTCCGCAAGAGACCCAGTACTTC. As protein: CASSGVTGPQETQYF.

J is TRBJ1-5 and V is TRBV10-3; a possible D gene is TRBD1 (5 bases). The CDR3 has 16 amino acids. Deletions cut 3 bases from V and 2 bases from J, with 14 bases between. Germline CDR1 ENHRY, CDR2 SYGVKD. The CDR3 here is CAISDRQSLGNQPQHF. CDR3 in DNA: TGTGCCATCAGTGACCGACAGTCCCTGGGCAATCAGCCCCAGCATTTT.

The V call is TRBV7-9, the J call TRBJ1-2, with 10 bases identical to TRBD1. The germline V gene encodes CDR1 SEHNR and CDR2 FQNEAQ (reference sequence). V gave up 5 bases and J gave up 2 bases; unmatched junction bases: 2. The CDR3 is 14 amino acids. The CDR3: CASSRDRGNYGYTF. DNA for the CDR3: TGTGCCAGCAGCCGGGACAGGGGAAACTATGGCTACACCTTC.